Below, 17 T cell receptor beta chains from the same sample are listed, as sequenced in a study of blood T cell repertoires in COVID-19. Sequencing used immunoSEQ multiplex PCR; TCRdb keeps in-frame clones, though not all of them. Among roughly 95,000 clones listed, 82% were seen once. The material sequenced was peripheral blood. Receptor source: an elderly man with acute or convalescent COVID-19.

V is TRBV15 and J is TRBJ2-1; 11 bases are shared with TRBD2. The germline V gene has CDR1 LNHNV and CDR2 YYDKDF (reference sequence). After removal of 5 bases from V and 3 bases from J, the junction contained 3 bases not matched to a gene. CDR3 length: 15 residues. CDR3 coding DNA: TGTGCCACCAGCGGTGGGACTAGCGGCTACAATGAGCAGTTCTTC. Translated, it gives CATSGGTSGYNEQFF. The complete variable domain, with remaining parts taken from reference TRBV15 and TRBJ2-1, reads DAMVIQNPRYQVTQFGKPVTLSCSQTLNHNVMYWYQQKSSQAPKLLFHYYDKDFNNEADTPDNFQSRRPNTSFCFLDIRSPGLGDTAMYLCATSGGTSGYNEQFFGPGTRLTVL.

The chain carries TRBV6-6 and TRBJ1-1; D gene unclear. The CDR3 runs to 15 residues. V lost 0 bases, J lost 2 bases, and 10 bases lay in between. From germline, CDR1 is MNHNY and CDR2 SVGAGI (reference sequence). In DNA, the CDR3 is TGTGCCAGCAGTTACTCCCGCCAGACTAACACTGAAGCTTTCTTT. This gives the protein CASSYSRQTNTEAFF.

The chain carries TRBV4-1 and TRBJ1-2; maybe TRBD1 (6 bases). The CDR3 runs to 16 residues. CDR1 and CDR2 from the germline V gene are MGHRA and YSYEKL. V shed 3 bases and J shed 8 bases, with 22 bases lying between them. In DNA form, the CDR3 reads TGCGCCAGCAGCCAGGAACTGGGGGTTATCCAGGGGGGCTACACCTTC. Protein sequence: CASSQELGVIQGGYTF.

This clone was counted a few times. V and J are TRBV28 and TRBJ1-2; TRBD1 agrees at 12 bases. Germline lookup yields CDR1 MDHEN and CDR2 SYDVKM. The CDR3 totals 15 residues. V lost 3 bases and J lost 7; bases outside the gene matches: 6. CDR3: CASSFPPGQGAGYTF. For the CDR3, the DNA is TGTGCCAGCAGTTTCCCCCCGGGACAGGGGGCTGGCTACACCTTC.

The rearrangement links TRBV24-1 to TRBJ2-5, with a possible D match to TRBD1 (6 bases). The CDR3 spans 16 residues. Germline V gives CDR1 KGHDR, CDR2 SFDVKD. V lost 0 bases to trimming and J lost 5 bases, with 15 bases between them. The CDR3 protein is CATSDLNRNRGETQYF. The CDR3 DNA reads TGTGCCACCAGTGATTTGAACCGAAATAGGGGGGAGACCCAGTACTTC.

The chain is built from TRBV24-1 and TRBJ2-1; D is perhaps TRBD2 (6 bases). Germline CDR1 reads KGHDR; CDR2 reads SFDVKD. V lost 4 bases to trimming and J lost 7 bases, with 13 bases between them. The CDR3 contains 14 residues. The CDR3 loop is CATSDRGRTNEQFF. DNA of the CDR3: TGTGCCACCAGTGACCGGGGGAGAACGAATGAGCAGTTCTTC.

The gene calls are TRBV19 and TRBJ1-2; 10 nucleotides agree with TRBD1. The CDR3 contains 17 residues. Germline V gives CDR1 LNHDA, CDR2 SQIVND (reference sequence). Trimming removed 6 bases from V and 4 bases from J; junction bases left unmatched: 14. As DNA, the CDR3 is TGTGCCAGTAGCAAAGACTTAATCCGGGACAGGGGCTATGGCTACACCTTC. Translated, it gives CASSKDLIRDRGYGYTF.

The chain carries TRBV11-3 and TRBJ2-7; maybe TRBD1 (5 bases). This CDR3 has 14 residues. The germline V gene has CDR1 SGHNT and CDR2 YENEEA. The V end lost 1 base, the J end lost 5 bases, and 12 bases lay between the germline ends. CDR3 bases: TGTGCCAGCAGCTTAGCCGAGTCAGGGAACGAGCAGTACTTC. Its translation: CASSLAESGNEQYF.

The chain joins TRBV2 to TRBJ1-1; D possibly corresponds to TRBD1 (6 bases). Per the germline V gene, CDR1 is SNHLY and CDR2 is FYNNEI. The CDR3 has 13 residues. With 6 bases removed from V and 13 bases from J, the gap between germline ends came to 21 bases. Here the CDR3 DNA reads TGTGCCAGCAGCCCCGTCGCGTGGGGGCTGGGTTTCTTT. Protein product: CASSPVAWGLGFF. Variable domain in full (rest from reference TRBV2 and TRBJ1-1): EPEVTQTPSHQVTQMGQEVILRCVPISNHLYFYWYRQILGQKVEFLVSFYNNEISEKSEIFDDQFSVERPDGSNFTLKIRSTKLEDSAMYFCASSPVAWGLGFFGQGTRLTVV.

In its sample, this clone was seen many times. Here the CDR3 reads CASSPTAGGYNEQFF. Written as DNA, the CDR3 is TGTGCCAGCAGCCCGACGGCGGGAGGGTACAATGAGCAGTTCTTC. The chain couples TRBV27 to TRBJ2-1; 9 bases match TRBD2. Germline CDR1 reads MNHEY; CDR2 reads SMNVEV (reference sequence). V shed 6 bases, J shed 4 bases, and the junction held 7 bases outside the gene matches. The CDR3 has 15 amino acids.

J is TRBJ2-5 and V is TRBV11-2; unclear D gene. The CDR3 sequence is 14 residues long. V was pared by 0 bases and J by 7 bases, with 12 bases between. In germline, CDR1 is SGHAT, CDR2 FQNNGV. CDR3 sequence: CASSLDLVLGTQYF. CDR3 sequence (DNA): TGTGCCAGCAGCTTAGATCTGGTGCTCGGGACCCAGTACTTC.

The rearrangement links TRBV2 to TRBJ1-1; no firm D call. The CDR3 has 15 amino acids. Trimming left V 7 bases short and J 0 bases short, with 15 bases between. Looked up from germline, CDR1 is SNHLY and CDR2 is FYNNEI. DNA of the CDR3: TGTGCCAGCACCTGGGTGGGAGGGTTGAACACTGAAGCTTTCTTT. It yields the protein CASTWVGGLNTEAFF.

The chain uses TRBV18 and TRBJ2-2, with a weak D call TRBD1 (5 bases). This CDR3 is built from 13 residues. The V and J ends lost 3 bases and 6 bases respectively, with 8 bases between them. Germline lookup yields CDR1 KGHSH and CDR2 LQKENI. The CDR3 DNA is TGTGCCAGCTCACCGACAGTCCCCGGGGAGCTGTTTTTT. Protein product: CASSPTVPGELFF.

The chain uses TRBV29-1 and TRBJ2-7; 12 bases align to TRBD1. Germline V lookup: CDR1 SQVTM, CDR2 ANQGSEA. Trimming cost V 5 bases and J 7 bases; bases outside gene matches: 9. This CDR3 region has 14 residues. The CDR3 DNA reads TGCAGCGTTCTCCGGGACAGGGGGCCGGGAGAGCAGTACTTC. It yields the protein CSVLRDRGPGEQYF.

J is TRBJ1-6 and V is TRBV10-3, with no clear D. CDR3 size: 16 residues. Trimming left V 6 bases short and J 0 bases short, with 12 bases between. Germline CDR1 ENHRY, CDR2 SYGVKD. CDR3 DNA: TGTGCCATCAGACCTGCCGAGAGCTCCTATAATTCACCCCTCCACTTT. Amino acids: CAIRPAESSYNSPLHF.

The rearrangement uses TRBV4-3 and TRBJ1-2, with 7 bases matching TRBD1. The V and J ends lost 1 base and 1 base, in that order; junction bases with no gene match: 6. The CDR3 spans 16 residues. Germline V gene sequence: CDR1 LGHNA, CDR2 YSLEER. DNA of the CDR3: TGCGCCAGCAGCCAAGGGTGGACAGGCGTTAACTATGGCTACACCTTC. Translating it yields CASSQGWTGVNYGYTF.

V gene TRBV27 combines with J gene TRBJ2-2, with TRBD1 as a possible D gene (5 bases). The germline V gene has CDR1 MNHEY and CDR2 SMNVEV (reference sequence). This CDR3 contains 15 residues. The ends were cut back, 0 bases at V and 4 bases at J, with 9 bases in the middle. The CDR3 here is CASSLSRASTGELFF. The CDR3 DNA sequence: TGTGCCAGCAGTTTATCCAGGGCGAGCACCGGGGAGCTGTTTTTT.